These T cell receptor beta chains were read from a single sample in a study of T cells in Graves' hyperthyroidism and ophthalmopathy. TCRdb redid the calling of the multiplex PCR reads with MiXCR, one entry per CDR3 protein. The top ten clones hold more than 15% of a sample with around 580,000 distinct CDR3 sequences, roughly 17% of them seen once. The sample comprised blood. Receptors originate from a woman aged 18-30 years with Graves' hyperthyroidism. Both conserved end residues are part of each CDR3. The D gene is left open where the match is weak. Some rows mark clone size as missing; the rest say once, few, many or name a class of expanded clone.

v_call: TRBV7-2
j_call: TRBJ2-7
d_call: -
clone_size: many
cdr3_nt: TGTGCCAGCAAGGGCCAGGGGCTTCCTACCTACGAGCAGTACTTC
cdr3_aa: CASKGQGLPTYEQYF

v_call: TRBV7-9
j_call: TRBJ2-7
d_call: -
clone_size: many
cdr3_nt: TGTGCCAGCAGCGCACCCCCCTCCGAGCAGTACTTC
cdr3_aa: CASSAPPSEQYF

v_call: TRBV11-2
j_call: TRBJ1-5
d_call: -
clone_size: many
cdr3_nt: TGTGCCAGCAGCTTAGAACAGGGATACCAGCCCCAGCATTTT
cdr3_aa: CASSLEQGYQPQHF

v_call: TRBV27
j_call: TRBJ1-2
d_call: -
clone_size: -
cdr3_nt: TGTGCCAGCAGTTCAACTTATAGGGTCTATGGCTACACCTTC
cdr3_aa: CASSSTYRVYGYTF

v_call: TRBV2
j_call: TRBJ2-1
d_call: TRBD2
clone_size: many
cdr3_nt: TGTGCCAGCGGGTCTAGCGGGATTAACAATGAGCAGTTCTTC
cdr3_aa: CASGSSGINNEQFF

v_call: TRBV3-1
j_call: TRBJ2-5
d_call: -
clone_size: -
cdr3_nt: TGTGCCAGCAGCCAGGGGGCGACGGGGGTGGGAAAGACCCAGTACTTC
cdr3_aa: CASSQGATGVGKTQYF

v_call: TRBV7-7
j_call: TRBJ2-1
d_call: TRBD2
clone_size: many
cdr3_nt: TGTGCTAGCAGCTTAGGTACGGGGGGGGCGAATGAGCAGTTCTTC
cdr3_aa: CASSLGTGGANEQFF

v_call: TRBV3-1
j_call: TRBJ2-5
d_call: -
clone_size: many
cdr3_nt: TGTGCCAGCAGCCGAGACATTGGCAGAGAGACCCAGTACTTC
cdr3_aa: CASSRDIGRETQYF

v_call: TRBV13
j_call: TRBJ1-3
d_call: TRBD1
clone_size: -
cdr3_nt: TGTGCCAGCAGCTTAGCAGGGAGGACAGGGTCTGGAAACACCATATATTTT
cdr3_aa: CASSLAGRTGSGNTIYF

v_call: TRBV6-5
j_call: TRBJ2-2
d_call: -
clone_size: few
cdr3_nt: TGTGCCAGCAGTTACTTCGGGAGCGGGCTCGGGGAGCTGTTTTTT
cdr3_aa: CASSYFGSGLGELFF

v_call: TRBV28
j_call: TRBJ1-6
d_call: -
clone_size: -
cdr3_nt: TGTGCCAGCAAAAAACCGGGACCGAATTCACCCCTCCACTTT
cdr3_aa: CASKKPGPNSPLHF

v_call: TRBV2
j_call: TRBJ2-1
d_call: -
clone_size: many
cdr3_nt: TGTGCCCGGGAAGGTCGTTCGGGCAATGAGCAGTTCTTC
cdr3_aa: CAREGRSGNEQFF

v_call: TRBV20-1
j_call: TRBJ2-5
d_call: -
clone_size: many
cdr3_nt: TGCAGTGCTAGTCGTGGTACAGAGACCCAGTACTTC
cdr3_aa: CSASRGTETQYF

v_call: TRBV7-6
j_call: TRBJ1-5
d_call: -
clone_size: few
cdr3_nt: TGTGCCAGCAGCGCCCGGGACGGTCTTAATCAGCCCCAGCATTTT
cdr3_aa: CASSARDGLNQPQHF

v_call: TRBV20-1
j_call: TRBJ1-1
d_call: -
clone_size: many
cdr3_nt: TGCAGTGCGATAAGGTGGGGGGGGAACACTGAAGCTTTCTTT
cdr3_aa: CSAIRWGGNTEAFF

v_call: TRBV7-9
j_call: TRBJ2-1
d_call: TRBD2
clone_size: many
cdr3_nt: TGTGCCAGCAGCTTACTCCGGGGGACGGGGGGCAATGAGCAGTTCTTC
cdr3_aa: CASSLLRGTGGNEQFF

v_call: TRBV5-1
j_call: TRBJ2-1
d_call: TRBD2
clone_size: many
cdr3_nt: TGCGCCAGCAGCCGTCAGACTAGCGAGTACAATGAGCAGTTCTTC
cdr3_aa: CASSRQTSEYNEQFF

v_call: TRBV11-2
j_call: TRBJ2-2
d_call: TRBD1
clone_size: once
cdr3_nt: TGTGCCAGCGGCCAGGACAGGGCGAACACCGGGGAGCTGTTTTTT
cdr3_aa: CASGQDRANTGELFF

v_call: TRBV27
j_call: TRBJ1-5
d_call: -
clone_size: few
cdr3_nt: TGTGCCAGCAGTTATGTCAGAGGCAATCAGCCCCAGCATTTT
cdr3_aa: CASSYVRGNQPQHF

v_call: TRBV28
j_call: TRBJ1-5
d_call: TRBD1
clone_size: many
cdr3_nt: TGTGCCAGCATCAGTTTATGGGCAGGGGGTCGGGGCAATCAGCCCCAGCATTTT
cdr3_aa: CASISLWAGGRGNQPQHF

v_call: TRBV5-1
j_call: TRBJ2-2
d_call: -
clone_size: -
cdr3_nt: TGCGCCAGCAGCTTCAGGGAAAGCGCCGGGGAGCTGTTTTTT
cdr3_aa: CASSFRESAGELFF

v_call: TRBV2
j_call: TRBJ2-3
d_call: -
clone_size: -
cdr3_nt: TGTGCCAGCATAAAGGGGAAGTCGCAGTATTTT
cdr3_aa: CASIKGKSQYF

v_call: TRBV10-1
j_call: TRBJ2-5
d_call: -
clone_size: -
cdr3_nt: TGCGCCAGCAGTGAGCTCGTTGGGGACTACCAAGAGACCCAGTACTTC
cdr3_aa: CASSELVGDYQETQYF

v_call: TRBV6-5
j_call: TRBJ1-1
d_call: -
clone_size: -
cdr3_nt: TGTGCCAGCAGTTACCTACCCCTTACAGGGAACACTGAAGCTTTCTTT
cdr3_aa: CASSYLPLTGNTEAFF

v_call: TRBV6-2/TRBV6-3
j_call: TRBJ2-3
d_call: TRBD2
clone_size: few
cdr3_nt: TGTGCCAGCAGTTACTCCCTAGCGGGAGTGGATACGCAGTATTTT
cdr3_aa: CASSYSLAGVDTQYF

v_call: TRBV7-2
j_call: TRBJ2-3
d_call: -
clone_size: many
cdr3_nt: TGTGCCAGCAGAAACAGGACGGGTACGCAGTATTTT
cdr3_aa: CASRNRTGTQYF

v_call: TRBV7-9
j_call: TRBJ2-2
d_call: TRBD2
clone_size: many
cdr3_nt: TGTGCCAGCAGCTCACCAACTAGCGGGGGGGCCGCCGGGGAGCTGTTTTTT
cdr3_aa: CASSSPTSGGAAGELFF

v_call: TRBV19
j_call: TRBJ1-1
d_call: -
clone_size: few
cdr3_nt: TGTGCCAGTAGTTCGCACCTAGAACCTGAAGCTTTCTTT
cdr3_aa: CASSSHLEPEAFF

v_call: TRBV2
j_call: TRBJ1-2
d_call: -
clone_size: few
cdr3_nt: TGTGCCAACTTACAGGGATCCCTCTATGGCTACACCTTC
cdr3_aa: CANLQGSLYGYTF

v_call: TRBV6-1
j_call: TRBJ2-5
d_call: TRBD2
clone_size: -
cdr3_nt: TGTGCCAGCAGTGAGCTAGCGGGAGCCCAAGAGACCCAGTACTTC
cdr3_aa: CASSELAGAQETQYF

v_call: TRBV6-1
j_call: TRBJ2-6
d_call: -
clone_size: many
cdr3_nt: TGTGCCAGCAGTGAAGACAGCTCTGGGGCCAACGTCCTGACTTTC
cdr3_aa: CASSEDSSGANVLTF

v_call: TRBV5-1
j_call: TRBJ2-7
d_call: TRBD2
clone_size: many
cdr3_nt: TGCGCCAGCAGCTCGCCGGGACTAGCGGGAGGACGTCACGAGCAGTACTTC
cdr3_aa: CASSSPGLAGGRHEQYF

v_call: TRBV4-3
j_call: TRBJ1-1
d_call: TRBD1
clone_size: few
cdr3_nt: TGCGCCAGCAGCCAATCTGATAGGGACAGGATGTGGAACACTGAAGCTTTCTTT
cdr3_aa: CASSQSDRDRMWNTEAFF

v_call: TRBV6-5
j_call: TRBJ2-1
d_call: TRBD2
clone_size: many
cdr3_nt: TGTGCCAGCAGTTACAGGCGGGGGGGCCTATGGAATGAGCAGTTCTTC
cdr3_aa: CASSYRRGGLWNEQFF

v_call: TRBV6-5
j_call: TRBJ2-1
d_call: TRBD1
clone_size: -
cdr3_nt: TGTGCCAGCAGTTACACTTACGGGACAGGGGGCGATGAGCAGTTCTTC
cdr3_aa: CASSYTYGTGGDEQFF

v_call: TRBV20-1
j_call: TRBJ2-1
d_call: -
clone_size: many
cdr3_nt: TGCAGTGCTAGAGTTTCGGTGCCTCCCCCCCGTGAGCAGTTCTTC
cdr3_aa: CSARVSVPPPREQFF

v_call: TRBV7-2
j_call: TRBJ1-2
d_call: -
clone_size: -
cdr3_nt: TGTGCCAGCAGCTTAGATACTGGGGCATATGGCTACACCTTC
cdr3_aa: CASSLDTGAYGYTF

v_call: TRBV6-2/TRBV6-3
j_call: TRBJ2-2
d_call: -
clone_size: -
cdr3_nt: TGTGCCAGCAGTTACTTCGGGGGGCGGACCGGGGAGCTGTTTTTT
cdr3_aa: CASSYFGGRTGELFF

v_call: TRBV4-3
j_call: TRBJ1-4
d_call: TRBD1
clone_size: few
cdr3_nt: TGCGCCAGCAGCCAGATCGGGACAGGGGGGGAAAAACTGTTTTTT
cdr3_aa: CASSQIGTGGEKLFF

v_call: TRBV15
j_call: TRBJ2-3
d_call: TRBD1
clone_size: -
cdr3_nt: TGTGCCACCACTGCCGGGACAGGTAGCACAGATACGCAGTATTTT
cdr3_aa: CATTAGTGSTDTQYF

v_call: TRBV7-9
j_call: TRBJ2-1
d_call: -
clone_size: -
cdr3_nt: TGTGCCAGCAGCCCCGGACAGGGAGGGACTGAGCAGTTCTTC
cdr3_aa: CASSPGQGGTEQFF

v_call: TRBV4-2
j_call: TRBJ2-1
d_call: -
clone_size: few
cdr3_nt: TGTGCCAGCAGCCAAGGGCTAGCTAACAATGAGCAGTTCTTC
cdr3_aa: CASSQGLANNEQFF

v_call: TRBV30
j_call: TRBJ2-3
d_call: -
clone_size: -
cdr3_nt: TGTGCCTGGGGGGACCTAGGAGTCACGCAGTATTTT
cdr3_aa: CAWGDLGVTQYF

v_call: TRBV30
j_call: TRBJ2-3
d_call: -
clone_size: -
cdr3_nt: TGTGCCTGGAGTGGGACAGATACGCAGTATTTT
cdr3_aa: CAWSGTDTQYF